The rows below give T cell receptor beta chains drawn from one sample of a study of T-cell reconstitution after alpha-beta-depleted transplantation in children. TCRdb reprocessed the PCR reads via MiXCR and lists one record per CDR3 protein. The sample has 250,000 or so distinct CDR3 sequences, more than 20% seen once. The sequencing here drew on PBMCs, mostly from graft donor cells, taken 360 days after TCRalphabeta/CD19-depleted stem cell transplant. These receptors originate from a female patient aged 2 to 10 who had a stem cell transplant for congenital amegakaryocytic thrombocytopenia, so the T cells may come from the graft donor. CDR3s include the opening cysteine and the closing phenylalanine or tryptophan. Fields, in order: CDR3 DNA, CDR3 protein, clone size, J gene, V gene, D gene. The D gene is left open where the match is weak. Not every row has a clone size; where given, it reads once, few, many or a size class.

CDR3nt: TGTGCCAGCAGCGTCATAGCGGGGTTCCACTACAATGAGCAGTTCTTC; CDR3aa: CASSVIAGFHYNEQFF; abundance: .; j_gene: TRBJ2-1; v_gene: TRBV9; d_gene: TRBD2
CDR3nt: TGTGCCAGCAGGGTAGCCCATAACACAGATACGCAGTATTTT; CDR3aa: CASRVAHNTDTQYF; abundance: .; j_gene: TRBJ2-3; v_gene: TRBV28; d_gene: .
CDR3nt: TGTGCCAGCAGTTTACAGGACTATGGCTACACCTTC; CDR3aa: CASSLQDYGYTF; abundance: few; j_gene: TRBJ1-2; v_gene: TRBV12-3/TRBV12-4; d_gene: .
CDR3nt: TGTGCCATCAGTGAGTCGGTCGGGAGGGTTCTCTACAATGAGCAGTTCTTC; CDR3aa: CAISESVGRVLYNEQFF; abundance: .; j_gene: TRBJ2-1; v_gene: TRBV10-3; d_gene: TRBD2
CDR3nt: TGTGCCAGCAGTTCCCTCGGACCACGTTCAGAGACCCAGTACTTC; CDR3aa: CASSSLGPRSETQYF; abundance: .; j_gene: TRBJ2-5; v_gene: TRBV6-5; d_gene: .
CDR3nt: TGCGCCAGCAGCTTGGGACCGGGGCCCACAGATACGCAGTATTTT; CDR3aa: CASSLGPGPTDTQYF; abundance: few; j_gene: TRBJ2-3; v_gene: TRBV5-1; d_gene: .
CDR3nt: TGCAGTGCTAGTCTCTGGGATACGCAGTATTTT; CDR3aa: CSASLWDTQYF; abundance: .; j_gene: TRBJ2-3; v_gene: TRBV20-1; d_gene: .
CDR3nt: TGCGCCAGCAGCCAAGTGATCAGCCCCTACGAGCAGTACTTC; CDR3aa: CASSQVISPYEQYF; abundance: few; j_gene: TRBJ2-7; v_gene: TRBV4-1; d_gene: .
CDR3nt: TGTGCCAGCAGCTTGATACGTCTGTGGAATGAGCAGTTCTTC; CDR3aa: CASSLIRLWNEQFF; abundance: few; j_gene: TRBJ2-1; v_gene: TRBV11-2; d_gene: .
CDR3nt: TGCGCCAGCACCACCGGGACAGTGAACACCGGGGAGCTGTTTTTT; CDR3aa: CASTTGTVNTGELFF; abundance: few; j_gene: TRBJ2-2; v_gene: TRBV5-1; d_gene: TRBD1
CDR3nt: TGTGCCAGCTCACTATTGGGGACTGTCGACACCGGGGAGCTGTTTTTT; CDR3aa: CASSLLGTVDTGELFF; abundance: few; j_gene: TRBJ2-2; v_gene: TRBV18; d_gene: .
CDR3nt: TGTGCCAGCAGCCAACGACTAGCGGGCCGACAAGAGACCCAGTACTTC; CDR3aa: CASSQRLAGRQETQYF; abundance: .; j_gene: TRBJ2-5; v_gene: TRBV3-1; d_gene: TRBD2
CDR3nt: TGTGCCAGTAGTATGGGTAGCCACTCCTACGAGCAGTACTTC; CDR3aa: CASSMGSHSYEQYF; abundance: few; j_gene: TRBJ2-7; v_gene: TRBV19; d_gene: .
CDR3nt: TGCAGCGTTGAAGGTCGGGGACTAGCGGGAGGAAATGAGCAGTTCTTC; CDR3aa: CSVEGRGLAGGNEQFF; abundance: few; j_gene: TRBJ2-1; v_gene: TRBV29-1; d_gene: TRBD2
CDR3nt: TGTGCCAGCAGCGGGGGATGGGGGGGACTCTACGAGCAGTACTTC; CDR3aa: CASSGGWGGLYEQYF; abundance: .; j_gene: TRBJ2-7; v_gene: TRBV11-2; d_gene: TRBD2
CDR3nt: TGTGCCAGTAGTATGTTTGCCACGGGAGCTTTTGAGCAGTACTTC; CDR3aa: CASSMFATGAFEQYF; abundance: .; j_gene: TRBJ2-7; v_gene: TRBV19; d_gene: .
CDR3nt: TGTGCCAGCAGCCCGACAGGGGGTTACCCCTTGACAGATACGCAGTATTTT; CDR3aa: CASSPTGGYPLTDTQYF; abundance: .; j_gene: TRBJ2-3; v_gene: TRBV28; d_gene: TRBD1
CDR3nt: TGTGCCAGCTCACGCGAACAGGCCGCCTACGAGCAGTACTTC; CDR3aa: CASSREQAAYEQYF; abundance: .; j_gene: TRBJ2-7; v_gene: TRBV18; d_gene: .
CDR3nt: TGTGCCAGCAGCCTAGGTGGACGTATCAATGAGCAGTTCTTC; CDR3aa: CASSLGGRINEQFF; abundance: few; j_gene: TRBJ2-1; v_gene: TRBV11-3; d_gene: .
CDR3nt: TGTGCCAGCAGCTCGACAGTTGGGAGTAATTTT; CDR3aa: CASSSTVGSNF; abundance: .; j_gene: TRBJ1-3; v_gene: TRBV27; d_gene: .
CDR3nt: TGTGCCAGCAGCTTTGGTCCCTTGTGGGACAATGAGCAGTTCTTC; CDR3aa: CASSFGPLWDNEQFF; abundance: .; j_gene: TRBJ2-1; v_gene: TRBV7-9; d_gene: .
CDR3nt: TGTGCCATCACTAGCGGGGGATACAATGAGCAGTTCTTC; CDR3aa: CAITSGGYNEQFF; abundance: many; j_gene: TRBJ2-1; v_gene: TRBV10-3; d_gene: TRBD2
CDR3nt: TGCAGTGCTAGAGACCCGGACAGCTGGGTTAATTCACCCCTCCACTTT; CDR3aa: CSARDPDSWVNSPLHF; abundance: .; j_gene: TRBJ1-6; v_gene: TRBV20-1; d_gene: .
CDR3nt: TGTGCCAGCAGGGGGCAGGGTGACTACCACGAGCAGTACTTC; CDR3aa: CASRGQGDYHEQYF; abundance: .; j_gene: TRBJ2-7; v_gene: TRBV12-3/TRBV12-4; d_gene: .
CDR3nt: TGCGCCAGCAGTCTAAGACAGGGGAAGACCTACGAGCAGTACTTC; CDR3aa: CASSLRQGKTYEQYF; abundance: .; j_gene: TRBJ2-7; v_gene: TRBV10-2; d_gene: TRBD1
CDR3nt: TGCAGTGCTAGATTCAATGAGCAGTTCTTC; CDR3aa: CSARFNEQFF; abundance: many; j_gene: TRBJ2-1; v_gene: TRBV20-1; d_gene: .
CDR3nt: TGTGCCAGCAGCCCCTTGGGGCTAGCGGTCTCAGATACGCAGTATTTT; CDR3aa: CASSPLGLAVSDTQYF; abundance: few; j_gene: TRBJ2-3; v_gene: TRBV27; d_gene: TRBD2
CDR3nt: TGTGCCAGCAGCTTGGAGACAGCTCGCGGCAACACTGAAGCTTTCTTT; CDR3aa: CASSLETARGNTEAFF; abundance: .; j_gene: TRBJ1-1; v_gene: TRBV5-4; d_gene: .
CDR3nt: TGTGCCAGCACCGTAGCAGTCGGTGGCTACACCTTC; CDR3aa: CASTVAVGGYTF; abundance: many; j_gene: TRBJ1-2; v_gene: TRBV12-3/TRBV12-4; d_gene: .
CDR3nt: TGTGCCAGCAGCCCCCGGGGACTAGCGGGAGAGGGGGAGCAAGAGACCCAGTACTTC; CDR3aa: CASSPRGLAGEGEQETQYF; abundance: .; j_gene: TRBJ2-5; v_gene: TRBV7-8; d_gene: TRBD2
CDR3nt: TGTGCCAGCAGCGTGGGGGGGGCCGCCTACGAGCAGTACTTC; CDR3aa: CASSVGGAAYEQYF; abundance: few; j_gene: TRBJ2-7; v_gene: TRBV9; d_gene: .
CDR3nt: TGTGCCAGCATTCCAACGGGGAGCTCCTACGAGCAGTACTTC; CDR3aa: CASIPTGSSYEQYF; abundance: .; j_gene: TRBJ2-7; v_gene: TRBV2; d_gene: .
CDR3nt: TGTGCCAGCCGCATACGGGGGCAGGACTATGGCTACACCTTC; CDR3aa: CASRIRGQDYGYTF; abundance: .; j_gene: TRBJ1-2; v_gene: TRBV28; d_gene: .
CDR3nt: TGTGCCATCAGTCGGGGGACCTCCTACAATGAGCAGTTCTTC; CDR3aa: CAISRGTSYNEQFF; abundance: few; j_gene: TRBJ2-1; v_gene: TRBV10-3; d_gene: .
CDR3nt: TGTGCCAGAGGGGACAGGCAGGCCGGGGAGCTGTTTTTT; CDR3aa: CARGDRQAGELFF; abundance: many; j_gene: TRBJ2-2; v_gene: TRBV21-1; d_gene: .
CDR3nt: TGCAGCGCCCAGGACACCGAACTGTTTTTT; CDR3aa: CSAQDTELFF; abundance: few; j_gene: TRBJ1-4; v_gene: TRBV29-1; d_gene: .
CDR3nt: TGTGCCAGCAGTTTAAGGCAGCCCCTCACAAACACTGAAGCTTTCTTT; CDR3aa: CASSLRQPLTNTEAFF; abundance: few; j_gene: TRBJ1-1; v_gene: TRBV27; d_gene: .
CDR3nt: TGTGCCAGCAGCTTAGCCTACAGGGGGACGACTGAAGCTTTCTTT; CDR3aa: CASSLAYRGTTEAFF; abundance: few; j_gene: TRBJ1-1; v_gene: TRBV7-6; d_gene: TRBD1
CDR3nt: TGTGCCACCAGCAGAGATCTTGGAACAGGGCCGAGGCAGCCCCAGCATTTT; CDR3aa: CATSRDLGTGPRQPQHF; abundance: .; j_gene: TRBJ1-5; v_gene: TRBV15; d_gene: .
CDR3nt: TGCGCCAGCAGCAACCGGGACACCTCCTACGAGCAGTACTTC; CDR3aa: CASSNRDTSYEQYF; abundance: few; j_gene: TRBJ2-7; v_gene: TRBV4-1; d_gene: .